Listed below are T cell receptor beta chains from one sample, sequenced in a study of cytomegalovirus exposure and HLA in healthy donors. Method: immunoSEQ multiplex PCR; TCRdb's copy keeps in-frame clones and lacks some. In the table there are approximately 170,000 clones, just under 80% of which are singletons. Sequenced: PBMCs. These receptors came from a middle-aged woman in good health and CMV-seropositive. Each CDR3 is given with its conserved first and last residue. The D gene is left open where the match is weak. Not every row has a clone size; where given, it reads once, few, many or a size class.

V gene	D gene	clone size	J gene	CDR3 DNA	CDR3 protein
TRBV7-7	NA	NA	TRBJ2-3	TGTGCTAGCAGCCTCGACAGGACGACCGATACGCAGTATTTT	CASSLDRTTDTQYF
TRBV7-9	NA	few	TRBJ2-3	TGTGCCAGCAGCGTTATGGATACGCAGTATTTT	CASSVMDTQYF
TRBV5-1	NA	NA	TRBJ1-1	TGCGCCAGCAGCTTTACCAGGGGCCCTGAAGCTTTCTTT	CASSFTRGPEAFF
TRBV15	TRBD1	NA	TRBJ1-2	TGTGCCACCAGCGCGCTTGGGACAGGAGTTCGGAGCGGCTACACCTTC	CATSALGTGVRSGYTF
TRBV30	TRBD1	NA	TRBJ2-3	TGTGCCCGCCTGGGGGACAGCCCCACAGATACGCAGTATTTT	CARLGDSPTDTQYF
TRBV2	NA	NA	TRBJ2-6	TGTGCCAGCAGTGGCTCCGGGGACTCTGGGGCCAACGTCCTGACTTTC	CASSGSGDSGANVLTF
TRBV11-1	TRBD1	NA	TRBJ2-1	TGTGCCAGCAGCTTAGAATTGACAGGGAACAATGAGCAGTTCTTC	CASSLELTGNNEQFF
TRBV2	NA	once	TRBJ1-4	TGTGCCAGCAAGGGGGTCTGGGGTGTTGAAAAACTGTTTTTT	CASKGVWGVEKLFF
TRBV28	NA	NA	TRBJ1-2	TGTGCCACCGAGGAGGGCGCGGGCTATGGCTACACCTTC	CATEEGAGYGYTF
TRBV5-8	TRBD2	NA	TRBJ2-2	TGTGCCAGCAGCTTGGTCCGGGGGGGATACACCGGGGAGCTGTTTTTT	CASSLVRGGYTGELFF
TRBV5-1	TRBD1	NA	TRBJ2-7	TGCGCCAGCAGCTTGGAGGCGTGGGACAGGGGGCACGAGCAGTACTTC	CASSLEAWDRGHEQYF
TRBV10-2	NA	NA	TRBJ1-2	TGCGCCAGCAGTGAACCCGGCCGGACTGACTATGGCTACACCTTC	CASSEPGRTDYGYTF
TRBV19	NA	NA	TRBJ1-5	TGTGCCAGTAAGTTTACGGGCAATCAGCCCCAGCATTTT	CASKFTGNQPQHF
TRBV29-1	NA	NA	TRBJ2-7	TGCAGCGTTAAACCTTCTGCTAGCTCCTACGAGCAGTACTTC	CSVKPSASSYEQYF
TRBV6-1	NA	medium-sized	TRBJ2-2	TGTGCCAGTAAGGAGGGAGAGGGCGGGGAGCTGTTTTTT	CASKEGEGGELFF
TRBV28	NA	once	TRBJ1-1	TGTGCCAGCAGTTTACCCGTTACAGGTTGGGCTTTCTTT	CASSLPVTGWAFF
TRBV4-1	TRBD1	NA	TRBJ1-2	TGCGCCAGCAGCCGAGAGACCGGCTGGGACAGGGATGGCTACACCTTC	CASSRETGWDRDGYTF
TRBV7-9	NA	NA	TRBJ1-1	TGTGCCAGCAGCTTCATCCGGGGCACTGAAGCTTTCTTT	CASSFIRGTEAFF
TRBV6-5	NA	NA	TRBJ2-4	TGTGCCAGCAGCCCGGCCGGGACTGGTAAAAACATTCAGTACTTC	CASSPAGTGKNIQYF
TRBV6-1	NA	NA	TRBJ2-1	TGTGCCAGCAGTGGAACCAGGTCTGGCTCCTACAATGAGCAGTTCTTC	CASSGTRSGSYNEQFF
TRBV5-6	NA	few	TRBJ1-5	TGTGCCAGCAGCTCAAGAGTGGGCAATCAGCCCCAGCATTTT	CASSSRVGNQPQHF
TRBV28	NA	NA	TRBJ1-5	TGTGCCAGCAGTTCGCAGTTACAGCCCCAGCATTTT	CASSSQLQPQHF
TRBV14	TRBD2	NA	TRBJ2-3	TGTGCCAGCAGCCCCCCCAGCGGGGGTAGCACAGATACGCAGTATTTT	CASSPPSGGSTDTQYF
TRBV5-4	TRBD2	NA	TRBJ2-3	TGTGCCAGCAGCTTGGAGGGAGGGACTAGCGATACGCAGTATTTT	CASSLEGGTSDTQYF
TRBV19	TRBD2	NA	TRBJ2-2	TGTGCCAGTAGTTCCCGGCACGAGCGGGGCCACACCGGGGAGCTGTTTTTT	CASSSRHERGHTGELFF
TRBV27	NA	once	TRBJ1-1	TGTGCCAGCGCCCCGGATTGGACAGCCGAGAACACTGAAGCTTTCTTT	CASAPDWTAENTEAFF
TRBV5-6	NA	NA	TRBJ2-2	TGTGCCAGCAGCTTCGGCGGAAAGGCCGGGGAGCTGTTTTTT	CASSFGGKAGELFF
TRBV7-6	NA	NA	TRBJ2-3	TGTGCCAGCAGCTTGTACAGGCGGGGAGATACGCAGTATTTT	CASSLYRRGDTQYF
TRBV6-1	TRBD1	NA	TRBJ1-2	TGTGCCAGCAGTGAAAGGGGACAGAGCTATGGCTACACCTTC	CASSERGQSYGYTF
TRBV5-4	TRBD1	few	TRBJ2-7	TGTGCCAGCAGCTTACCCGACAGGGGTAGATACGAGCAGTACTTC	CASSLPDRGRYEQYF
TRBV5-4	NA	NA	TRBJ1-5	TGTGCCAGCAGCCAAGCCGGGGGGGGCAATCAGCCCCAGCATTTT	CASSQAGGGNQPQHF
TRBV6-6	TRBD1	NA	TRBJ1-1	TGTGCCAGCAGTTACCCCGGGACAGGGGTATCTGAAGCTTTCTTT	CASSYPGTGVSEAFF
TRBV7-6	TRBD1	NA	TRBJ1-6	TGTGCCAGCAGCTTTGGACAGGGACTGTATAATTCACCCCTCCACTTT	CASSFGQGLYNSPLHF
TRBV15	TRBD1	few	TRBJ2-5	TGTGCCACCAGCAGAGATTTCAGGGGGTGGGAGACCCAGTACTTC	CATSRDFRGWETQYF
TRBV28	NA	NA	TRBJ1-1	TGTGCCAGCAGTTTGGGGCCTCTGGGGTATTCAGCTTTCTTT	CASSLGPLGYSAFF
TRBV27	NA	NA	TRBJ2-7	TGTGCCAGCAGTTTTGCGGGGTACGAGCAGTACTTC	CASSFAGYEQYF
TRBV5-1	NA	once	TRBJ2-1	TGCGCCAGCTCTGAACAGGGCCTCTCCTACAATGAGCAGTTCTTC	CASSEQGLSYNEQFF
TRBV15	NA	NA	TRBJ1-2	TGTGCCACCAGCAGCCAAAGGGGGAACTATGGCTACACCTTC	CATSSQRGNYGYTF
TRBV25-1	TRBD2	once	TRBJ2-1	TGTGCCAGCAGTGAAGCGGGGGGAATCTACAATGAGCAGTTCTTC	CASSEAGGIYNEQFF
TRBV7-9	TRBD1	NA	TRBJ1-4	TGTGCCAGCAGCCGGGGACAGACTGAAAAACTGTTTTTT	CASSRGQTEKLFF
TRBV5-6	TRBD1	NA	TRBJ2-7	TGTGCCAGCAGCCTACGCCGTCGGACAGGGTCTAGCTACGAGCAGTACTTC	CASSLRRRTGSSYEQYF
TRBV5-6	TRBD1	few	TRBJ1-1	TGTGCCAGCAGCTTGGTGGACAGGGGCAACACTGAAGCTTTCTTT	CASSLVDRGNTEAFF
TRBV15	TRBD1	once	TRBJ2-7	TGTGCCACCAGCAGAGATCAGGGGACAGTCTCCTACGAGCAGTACTTC	CATSRDQGTVSYEQYF
TRBV5-1	TRBD1	NA	TRBJ2-3	TGCGCCAGCAGCCCTCGTCCCAGGGGGCAAGGGGATACGCAGTATTTT	CASSPRPRGQGDTQYF
TRBV30	TRBD1	NA	TRBJ1-1	TGTGCCTGGAAAAAAGCAGGGGGAGCGAACACTGAAGCTTTCTTT	CAWKKAGGANTEAFF